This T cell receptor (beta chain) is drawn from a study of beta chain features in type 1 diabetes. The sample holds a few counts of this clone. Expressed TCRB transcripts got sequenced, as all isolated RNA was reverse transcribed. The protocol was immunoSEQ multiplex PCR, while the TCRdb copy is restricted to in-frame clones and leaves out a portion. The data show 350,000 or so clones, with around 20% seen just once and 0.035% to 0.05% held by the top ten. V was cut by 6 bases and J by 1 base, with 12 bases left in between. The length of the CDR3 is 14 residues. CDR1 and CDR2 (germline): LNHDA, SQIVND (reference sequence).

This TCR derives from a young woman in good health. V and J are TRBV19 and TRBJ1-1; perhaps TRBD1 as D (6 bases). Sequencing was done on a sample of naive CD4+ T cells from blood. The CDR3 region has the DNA TGTGCCAGTAGCCAACGCAGGGGGAACACTGAAGCTTTCTTT. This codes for CASSQRRGNTEAFF.